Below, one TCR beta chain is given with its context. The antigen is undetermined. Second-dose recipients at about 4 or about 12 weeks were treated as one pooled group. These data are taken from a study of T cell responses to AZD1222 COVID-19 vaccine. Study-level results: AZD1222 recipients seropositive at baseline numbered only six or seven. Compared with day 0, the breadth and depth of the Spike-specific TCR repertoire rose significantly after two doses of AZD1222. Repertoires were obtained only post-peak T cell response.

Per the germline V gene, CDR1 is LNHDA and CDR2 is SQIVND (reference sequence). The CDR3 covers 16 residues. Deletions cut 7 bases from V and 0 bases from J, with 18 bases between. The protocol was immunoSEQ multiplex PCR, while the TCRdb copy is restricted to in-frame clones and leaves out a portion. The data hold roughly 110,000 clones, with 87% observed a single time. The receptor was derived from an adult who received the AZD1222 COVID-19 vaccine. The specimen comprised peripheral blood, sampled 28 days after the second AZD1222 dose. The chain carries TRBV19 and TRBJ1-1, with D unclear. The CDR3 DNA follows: TGTGCCAGTATTCGGGTATCGGGGTCCATGAACACTGAAGCTTTCTTT. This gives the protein CASIRVSGSMNTEAFF.